This T cell receptor (beta chain) emerged from a study of blood T cell repertoires in COVID-19. Study-wide context: Whether acute or convalescent, the COVID-19 samples came from the United States, Italy and Spain.

The CDR3 totals 15 residues. Germline lookup yields CDR1 SNHLY and CDR2 FYNNEI. V gave up 3 bases and J gave up 7 bases; unmatched junction bases: 3. Each participant's cohort was designated according to participant-reported clinical history. Authors' processing steps: Reference gene primer amplification in the assay estimated nucleated cell counts. Only in-frame clones appear in the TCRdb table, and some are missing; sequencing was by immunoSEQ multiplex PCR. The V and J calls and clone size come from that table; D and trimming were worked out from the DNA. The sample yields around 500,000 clones, about nine tenths seen once.

The chain employs TRBV2 and TRBJ1-6, with TRBD1 identical over 10 bases. This receptor was identified in a woman aged 55-70 years who had recovered from COVID-19. Sequences were obtained from PBMCs or T cells enriched from blood (not recorded which). CDR3 nucleotides: TGTGCCAGCAGTGACCAGACAGGGGGCAATTCACCCCTCCACTTT. Its protein is CASSDQTGGNSPLHF.